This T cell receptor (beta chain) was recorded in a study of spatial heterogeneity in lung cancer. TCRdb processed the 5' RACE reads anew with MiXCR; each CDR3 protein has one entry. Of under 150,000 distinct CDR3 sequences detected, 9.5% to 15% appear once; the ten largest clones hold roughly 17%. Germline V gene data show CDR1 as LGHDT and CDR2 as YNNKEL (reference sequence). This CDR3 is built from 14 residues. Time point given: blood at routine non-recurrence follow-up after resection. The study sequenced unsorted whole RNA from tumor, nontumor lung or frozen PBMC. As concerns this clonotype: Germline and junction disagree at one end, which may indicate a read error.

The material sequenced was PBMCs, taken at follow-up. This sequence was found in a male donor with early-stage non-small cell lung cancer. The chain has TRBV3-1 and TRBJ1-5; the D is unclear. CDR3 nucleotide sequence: TGTGCCAGCAGCCAAGATTGGGGATATCAGCCCCGGCATTTT. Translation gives CASSQDWGYQPRHF.